The 10 T cell receptor beta chains given below trace back to one sample, sequenced in a study of T-cell reconstitution after alpha-beta-depleted transplantation in children. TCRbeta library preparation incorporated unique molecular identifiers. TCRdb re-called the PCR reads through MiXCR, storing one row per CDR3 protein. The sample carries 550,000 to 600,000 distinct CDR3 sequences, more than 20% recorded once. The sequencing here drew on PBMCs, mostly from graft donor cells, taken 360 days after TCRalphabeta/CD19-depleted stem cell transplant. Receptors originate from a boy under two years old who had a stem cell transplant for acute myeloid leukemia, so the T cells may come from the graft donor.

The chain uses TRBV2 and TRBJ1-5; a weak D match, TRBD1 (5 bases). CDR3 length: 13 residues. Germline CDR1 reads SNHLY; CDR2 reads FYNNEI. V lost 6 bases, J lost 3 bases, and 9 bases lay in between. The CDR3 sequence: CASRRDVNQPQHF. As DNA, the CDR3 is TGTGCCAGCAGGAGGGACGTCAATCAGCCCCAGCATTTT.

This clonotype has more than one count but fewer than ten. The genes are TRBV4-2 and TRBJ2-5; D perhaps matches TRBD2 (7 bases). Per germline, CDR1 LGHNA and CDR2 YNFKEQ. Trimming cost V 0 bases and J 1 base, with 15 bases left between them. The CDR3 is 17 amino acids. The CDR3 sequence: CASSQERGSGVQETQYF. CDR3 coding DNA: TGTGCCAGCAGCCAAGAGAGGGGGAGCGGGGTCCAAGAGACCCAGTACTTC.

V usage is TRBV9 and J usage is TRBJ1-1; possible D gene TRBD1, 5 bases. Germline CDR1 SGDLS, CDR2 YYNGEE. There are 14 residues in the CDR3. Trimming shortened V by 0 bases and J by 5 bases, and 11 bases separated the two germline ends. CDR3 in DNA: TGTGCCAGCAGCGTAGGCAGGGAGGAGACTGAAGCTTTCTTT. Protein product: CASSVGREETEAFF.

This rearrangement joins TRBV28 to TRBJ1-2, with D hard to call. This CDR3 is built from 15 residues. V was clipped by 3 bases and J by 2 bases, with 13 bases between them. Germline assignment: CDR1 MDHEN and CDR2 SYDVKM. Written as DNA, the CDR3 is TGTGCCAGCAGTTTGCTCGGCGACGGGAACTATGGCTACACCTTC. Its translation: CASSLLGDGNYGYTF.

A word on this clonotype: The conserved phenylalanine or tryptophan normally closing the CDR3 is absent here, so this likely arose from a read error. The rearrangement uses TRBV7-8 and TRBJ1-2; no clear D gene. The germline V gene encodes CDR1 SGHVS and CDR2 FQNEAQ. The CDR3 has 12 residues. Trimming shortened V by 4 bases and J by 2 bases, and 5 bases separated the two germline ends. The CDR3 DNA reads as TGTGCCAGCAGCTCGGGGAACTATGGCTACACCGTC. It encodes CASSSGNYGYTV.

This clonotype was observed a handful of times. This chain uses TRBV6-5 with TRBJ1-5, with D possibly matching TRBD1 (5 bases). The V end was cut by 6 bases, the J end by 9 bases, with 21 bases between. Germline values: CDR1 MNHEY, CDR2 SVGAGI. The CDR3 length is 15 residues. The CDR3 DNA sequence: TGTGCCAGCAGCACATCTCGGGGACCGTCCGGGCCCCAGCATTTT. Protein sequence: CASSTSRGPSGPQHF.

Details on this clonotype: The junction and the germline gene differ at one end; a read error may be behind it. The genes are TRBV20-1 and TRBJ1-5; D unclear. CDR3 length: 17 residues. Germline CDR1 is DFQATT and CDR2 is SNEGSKA (reference sequence). The DNA of the CDR3 is TGCTGTGCTAGGGATCCGGGTGGGCAGGCAGTCAATCAGCCCCAGCATTTT. It encodes CCARDPGGQAVNQPQHF.

This clonotype was counted ten times or more. V is TRBV29-1 and J is TRBJ2-1; D may be TRBD2 (7 bases). The CDR3 is 14 amino acids. Trimming shortened V by 3 bases and J by 12 bases, and 21 bases separated the two germline ends. Germline V gene lookup returns CDR1 SQVTM and CDR2 ANQGSEA. The CDR3 bases are TGCAGCGTTGAGACCCGGGGGGCCGGGATCAGGCAGTTCTTC. It codes for CSVETRGAGIRQFF.

The table lists this clonotype with many counts. The V call is TRBV20-1, the J call TRBJ2-7, with a tentative D call TRBD2 (6 bases). CDR3 length equals 10 residues. V lost 2 bases to trimming and J lost 11 bases, with 10 bases between them. Germline CDR1 reads DFQATT; CDR2 reads SNEGSKA (reference sequence). Here the CDR3 reads CSARSGGEYV. For the CDR3, the DNA is TGCAGTGCTAGATCCGGAGGGGAGTACGTC.

This clonotype was seen a handful of times. This chain uses TRBV6-2 or TRBV6-3 with TRBJ2-7, with TRBD1 matching 7 bases. Looked up from germline, CDR1 is MNHEY and CDR2 is SVGEGT. V lost 7 bases to trimming and J lost 3 bases; unmatched junction nucleotides: 9. The CDR3 is made up of 14 amino acids. In DNA form, the CDR3 reads TGTGCCAGCAAGGCGACAGGGTGGAACTACGAGCAGTACTTC. Translated: CASKATGWNYEQYF.